This entry lists 5 T cell receptor beta chains sequenced from one sample in a study of a mutant IDH1 vaccine in newly diagnosed glioma. The protocol was immunoSEQ multiplex PCR, while the TCRdb copy is restricted to in-frame clones and leaves out a portion. The sample carries 40,000 to 55,000 clones, 78% recorded once. Time point given: week 5, during vaccination. Each vaccine dose was 300 ug of mutant IDH1 20-mer peptide, with topical imiquimod. These receptors' targets are unknown. Material: PBMCs, obtained from a glioma patient whose treatment included an IDH1 peptide vaccine. The receptors come from a man aged 45-60 years with glioma.

The chain is built from TRBV6-1 and TRBJ1-1; 7 nucleotides line up with TRBD1. V shed 4 bases and J 2 bases; nucleotides not matched to a gene: 10. The germline V gene has CDR1 MNHNS and CDR2 SASEGT. The CDR3 totals 16 residues. The CDR3 protein is CASSGIPGTDNTEAFF. The CDR3 DNA follows: TGTGCCAGCAGTGGCATCCCCGGGACAGATAACACTGAAGCTTTCTTT.

This sequence joins TRBV4-3 and TRBJ2-1; TRBD1 matches 12 bases. The CDR3 consists of 17 residues. Per the germline V gene, CDR1 is LGHNA and CDR2 is YSLEER. Trimming at V came to 1 base and at J to 8 bases, leaving 9 bases not matched to a gene. Here the CDR3 DNA reads TGCGCCAGCAGCCAAGGAGTTGCCGGGACAGGGGGCGATGAGCAGTTCTTC. It is translated as CASSQGVAGTGGDEQFF.

The chain recombines TRBV19 with TRBJ2-5; 12 bases align to TRBD2. There are 16 residues in the CDR3. Unmatched junction bases numbered 6, after V lost 6 bases and J lost 1 base. Germline CDR1 LNHDA, CDR2 SQIVND (reference sequence). The CDR3, as DNA: TGTGCCAGTAGCCTGACTAGCGGGGGTTTCCAAGAGACCCAGTACTTC. As protein: CASSLTSGGFQETQYF.

The V and J genes are TRBV9 and TRBJ2-2, with D tentatively TRBD2 (5 bases). Germline CDR1 reads SGDLS; CDR2 reads YYNGEE. CDR3 size: 15 residues. V dropped 4 bases and J dropped 3 bases, with 13 bases sitting between them. CDR3 in amino acids: CASSITSSDTGELFF. CDR3 sequence (DNA): TGTGCCAGCAGCATTACTAGTTCCGACACCGGGGAGCTGTTTTTT.

This rearrangement joins TRBV6-6 to TRBJ1-5; D is unresolved. The CDR3 loop spans 13 amino acids. Trimming stripped 5 bases from V and 1 base from J, with 6 bases between. CDR1 is MNHNY, CDR2 SVGAGI, per germline (reference sequence). This chain's CDR3 is CASSETSNQPQHF. The CDR3 coding sequence is TGTGCCAGCAGTGAGACCAGCAATCAGCCCCAGCATTTT.